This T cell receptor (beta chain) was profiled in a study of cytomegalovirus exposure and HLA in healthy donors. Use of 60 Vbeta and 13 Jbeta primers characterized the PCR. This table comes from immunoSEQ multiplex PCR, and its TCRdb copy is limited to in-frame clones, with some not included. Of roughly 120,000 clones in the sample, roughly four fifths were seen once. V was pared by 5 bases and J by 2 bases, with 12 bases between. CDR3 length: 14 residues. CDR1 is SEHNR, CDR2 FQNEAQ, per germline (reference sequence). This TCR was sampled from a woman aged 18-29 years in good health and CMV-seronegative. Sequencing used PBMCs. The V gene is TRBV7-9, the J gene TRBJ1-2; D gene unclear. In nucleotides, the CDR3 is TGTGCCAGCAGCACTTCTTCGGGGAACTATGGCTACACCTTC. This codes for CASSTSSGNYGYTF.